This TCR beta chain was retrieved from a study of shared clonotypes between healthy human individuals. Study-wide results and limits: For naive CD4 cells, around 5.1% of clonotypes were shared across a few donors. Even with large depth, rarefaction showed that sorted-subset sequencing was incomplete.

The V end lost 7 bases, the J end lost 9 bases, and 16 bases lay between the germline ends. Germline V CDR1 and CDR2: SNHLY, FYNNEI. This CDR3 has 13 amino acids. Produced via immunoSEQ multiplex PCR; TCRdb's table is partial and in-frame only. The profile shows around 700,000 clones, about three quarters of them singletons. A note on this clone: Antigen: not known.

This clonotype was sampled from a woman in her twenties or thirties in good health. What was sequenced was memory CD4+ T cells sorted from blood. Subset described: CD45RA-negative fraction. V usage is TRBV2 and J usage is TRBJ2-1; perhaps TRBD2 as D (5 bases). This chain's CDR3 is CASNLELGSEQFF. The CDR3, as DNA: TGTGCCAGCAACCTCGAGCTAGGGAGTGAGCAGTTCTTC.